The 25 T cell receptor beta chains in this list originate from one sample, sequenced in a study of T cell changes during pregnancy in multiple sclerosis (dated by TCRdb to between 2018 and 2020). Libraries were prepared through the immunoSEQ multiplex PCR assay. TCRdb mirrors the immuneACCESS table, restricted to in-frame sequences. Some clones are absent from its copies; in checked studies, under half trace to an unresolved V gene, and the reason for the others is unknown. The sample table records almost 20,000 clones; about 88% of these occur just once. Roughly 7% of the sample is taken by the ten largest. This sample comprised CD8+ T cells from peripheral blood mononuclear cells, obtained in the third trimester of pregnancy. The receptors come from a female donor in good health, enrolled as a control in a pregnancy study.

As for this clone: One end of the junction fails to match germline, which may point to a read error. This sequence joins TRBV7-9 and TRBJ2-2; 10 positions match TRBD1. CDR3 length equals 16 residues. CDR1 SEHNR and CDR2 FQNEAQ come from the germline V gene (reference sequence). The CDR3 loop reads CAGSSPRDRGTGELFF. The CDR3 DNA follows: TGTGCCGGCAGCAGCCCAAGGGACAGGGGTACCGGGGAGCTGTTTTTT.

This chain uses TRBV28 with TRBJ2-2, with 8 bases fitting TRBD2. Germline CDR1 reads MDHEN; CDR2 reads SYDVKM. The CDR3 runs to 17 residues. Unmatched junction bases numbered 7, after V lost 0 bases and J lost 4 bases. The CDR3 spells CASSLWTGGSGTGELFF. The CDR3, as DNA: TGTGCCAGCAGTTTATGGACGGGAGGGTCTGGCACCGGGGAGCTGTTTTTT.

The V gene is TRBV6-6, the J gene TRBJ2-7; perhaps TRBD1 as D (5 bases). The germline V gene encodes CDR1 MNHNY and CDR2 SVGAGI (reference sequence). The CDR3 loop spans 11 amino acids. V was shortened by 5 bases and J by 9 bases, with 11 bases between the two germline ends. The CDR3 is CASSGALGQYF. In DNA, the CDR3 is TGTGCCAGCAGTGGGGCCTTGGGGCAGTACTTC.

Written as DNA, the CDR3 is TGTGCCAGCAGCTTAGGACAGAGTACGGGTGAGCAGTTCTTC. Translating it yields CASSLGQSTGEQFF. The rearrangement uses TRBV11-3 and TRBJ2-1, with D possibly TRBD1 on 5 matching bases. Germline CDR1 is SGHNT and CDR2 is YENEEA. V was shortened by 1 base and J by 9 bases, with 13 bases between the two germline ends. The CDR3 loop spans 14 amino acids.

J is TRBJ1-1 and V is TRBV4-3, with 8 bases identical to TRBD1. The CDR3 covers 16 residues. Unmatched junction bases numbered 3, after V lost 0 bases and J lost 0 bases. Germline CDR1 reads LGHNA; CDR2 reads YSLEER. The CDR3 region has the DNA TGCGCCAGCAGCCAAGAGCCAGGGGGCCTGAACACTGAAGCTTTCTTT. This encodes CASSQEPGGLNTEAFF.

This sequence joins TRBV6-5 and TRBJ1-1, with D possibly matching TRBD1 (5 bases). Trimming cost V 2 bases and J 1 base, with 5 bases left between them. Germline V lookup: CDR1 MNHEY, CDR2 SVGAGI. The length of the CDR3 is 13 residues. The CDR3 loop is CASSYRGNTEAFF. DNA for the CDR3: TGTGCCAGCAGTTACAGGGGGAACACTGAAGCTTTCTTT.

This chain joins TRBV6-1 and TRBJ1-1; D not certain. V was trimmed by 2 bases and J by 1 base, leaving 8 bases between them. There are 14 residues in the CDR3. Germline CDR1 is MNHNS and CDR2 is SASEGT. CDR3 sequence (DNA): TGTGCCAGCAGTGAAATGGCGGAGAACACTGAAGCTTTCTTT. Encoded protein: CASSEMAENTEAFF.

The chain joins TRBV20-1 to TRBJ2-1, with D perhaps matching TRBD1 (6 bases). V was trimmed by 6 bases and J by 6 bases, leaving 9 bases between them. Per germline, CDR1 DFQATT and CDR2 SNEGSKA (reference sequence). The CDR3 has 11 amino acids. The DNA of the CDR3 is TGCAGTGCAACAGGGTTCAATGAGCAGTTCTTC. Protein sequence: CSATGFNEQFF.

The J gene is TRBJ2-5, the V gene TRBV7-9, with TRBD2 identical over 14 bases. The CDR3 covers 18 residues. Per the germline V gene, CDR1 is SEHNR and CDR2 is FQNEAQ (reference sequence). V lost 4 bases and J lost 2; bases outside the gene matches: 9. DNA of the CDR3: TGTGCCAGCAGCTCTCCTCTGGGACTAGCGGGGGAGCAAGAGACCCAGTACTTC. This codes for CASSSPLGLAGEQETQYF.

CDR3: CASGGPGLGSTGELFF. CDR3 coding DNA: TGTGCCAGCGGAGGTCCTGGACTAGGGAGCACCGGGGAGCTGTTTTTT. The rearrangement links TRBV9 to TRBJ2-2; TRBD2 agrees at 7 bases. The V gene end was trimmed by 7 bases and the J gene end by 4 bases; junction bases not matched to a gene: 13. Germline values: CDR1 SGDLS, CDR2 YYNGEE. The CDR3 is 16 amino acids. Full variable domain (missing parts from reference TRBV9 and TRBJ2-2): DSGVTQTPKHLITATGQRVTLRCSPRSGDLSVYWYQQSLDQGLQFLIQYYNGEERAKGNILERFSAQQFPDLHSELNLSSLELGDSALYFCASGGPGLGSTGELFFGEGSRLTVL.

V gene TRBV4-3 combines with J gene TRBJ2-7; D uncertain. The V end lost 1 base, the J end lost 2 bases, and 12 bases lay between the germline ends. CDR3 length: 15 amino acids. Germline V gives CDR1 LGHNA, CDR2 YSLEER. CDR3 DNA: TGCGCCAGCAGCCAAGGGGTGTCGGCGGCCTACGAGCAGTACTTC. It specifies CASSQGVSAAYEQYF.

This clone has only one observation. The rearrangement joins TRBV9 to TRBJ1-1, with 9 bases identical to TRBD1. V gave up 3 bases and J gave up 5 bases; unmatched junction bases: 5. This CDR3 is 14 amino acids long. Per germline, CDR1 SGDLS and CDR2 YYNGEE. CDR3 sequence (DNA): TGTGCCAGCAGCGCGACAGGGGGGGAGACTGAAGCTTTCTTT. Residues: CASSATGGETEAFF.

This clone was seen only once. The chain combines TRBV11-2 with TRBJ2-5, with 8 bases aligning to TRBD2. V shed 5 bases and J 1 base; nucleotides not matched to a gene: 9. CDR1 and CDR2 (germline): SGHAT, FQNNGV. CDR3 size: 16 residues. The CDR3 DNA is TGTGCCAGCAGCCGTGGGTGGCGGGGGGTCCAAGAGACCCAGTACTTC. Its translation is CASSRGWRGVQETQYF.

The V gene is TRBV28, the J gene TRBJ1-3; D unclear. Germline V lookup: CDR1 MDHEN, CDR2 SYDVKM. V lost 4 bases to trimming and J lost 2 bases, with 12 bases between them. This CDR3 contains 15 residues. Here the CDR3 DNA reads TGTGCCAGCAGTTCTCAACAGCCTACTGGAAACACCATATATTTT. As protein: CASSSQQPTGNTIYF.

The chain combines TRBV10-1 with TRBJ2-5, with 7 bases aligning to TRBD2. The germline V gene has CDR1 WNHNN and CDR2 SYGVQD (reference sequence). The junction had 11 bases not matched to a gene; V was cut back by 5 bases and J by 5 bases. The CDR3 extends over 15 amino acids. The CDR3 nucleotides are TGCGCCAGCAGTCTGGGGAGGGCCCCGCGGGAGACCCAGTACTTC. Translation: CASSLGRAPRETQYF.

The CDR3 bases are TGCGCCAGCAGCTCCCACCCTACAGACAGGGGGAATGACTATGGCTACACCTTC. Amino acids: CASSSHPTDRGNDYGYTF. This chain joins TRBV5-1 and TRBJ1-2; the match to TRBD1 covers 9 bases. Germline V gene lookup returns CDR1 SGHRS and CDR2 YFSETQ. The junction had 15 bases not matched to a gene; V was cut back by 3 bases and J by 3 bases. The CDR3 is 18 residues long.

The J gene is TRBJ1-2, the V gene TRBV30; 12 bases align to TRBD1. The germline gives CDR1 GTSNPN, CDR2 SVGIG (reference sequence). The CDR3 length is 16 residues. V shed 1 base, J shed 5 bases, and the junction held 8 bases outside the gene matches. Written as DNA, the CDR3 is TGTGCCTGGAGTGCGCCGGGACAGGGGGCTAGGTATGGCTACACCTTC. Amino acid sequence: CAWSAPGQGARYGYTF.

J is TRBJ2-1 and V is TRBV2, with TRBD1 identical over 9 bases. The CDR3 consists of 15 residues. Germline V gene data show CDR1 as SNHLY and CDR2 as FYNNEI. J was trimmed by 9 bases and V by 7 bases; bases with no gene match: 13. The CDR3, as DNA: TGTGCCAGCAAGGAACTCGGGACAGGGAATGGTGAGCAGTTCTTC. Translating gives CASKELGTGNGEQFF.

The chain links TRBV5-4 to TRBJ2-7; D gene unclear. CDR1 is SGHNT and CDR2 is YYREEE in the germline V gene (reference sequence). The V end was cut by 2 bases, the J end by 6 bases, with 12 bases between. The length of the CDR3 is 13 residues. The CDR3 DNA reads TGTGCCAGCAGCTTTGGGCGAAGGCCCGAGCAGTACTTC. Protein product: CASSFGRRPEQYF. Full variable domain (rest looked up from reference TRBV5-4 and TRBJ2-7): ETGVTQSPTHLIKTRGQQVTLRCSSQSGHNTVSWYQQALGQGPQFIFQYYREEENGRGNFPPRFSGLQFPNYSSELNVNALELDDSALYLCASSFGRRPEQYFGPGTRLTVT.

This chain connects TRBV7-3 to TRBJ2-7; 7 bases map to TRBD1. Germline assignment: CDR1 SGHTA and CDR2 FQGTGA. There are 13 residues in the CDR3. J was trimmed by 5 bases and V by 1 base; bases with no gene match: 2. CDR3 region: CASSLRGTDEQYF. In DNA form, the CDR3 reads TGTGCCAGCAGCTTAAGAGGGACAGACGAGCAGTACTTC.

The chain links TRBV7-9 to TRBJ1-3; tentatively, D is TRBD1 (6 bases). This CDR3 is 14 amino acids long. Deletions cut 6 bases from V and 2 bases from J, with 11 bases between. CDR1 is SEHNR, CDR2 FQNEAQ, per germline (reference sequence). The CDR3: CASRSGGTGNTIYF. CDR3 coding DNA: TGTGCCAGCAGGTCGGGGGGCACTGGAAACACCATATATTTT.

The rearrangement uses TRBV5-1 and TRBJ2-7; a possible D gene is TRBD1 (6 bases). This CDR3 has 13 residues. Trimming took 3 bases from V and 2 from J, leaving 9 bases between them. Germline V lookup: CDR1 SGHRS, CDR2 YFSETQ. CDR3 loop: CASSWGHTYEQYF. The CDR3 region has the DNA TGCGCCAGCAGCTGGGGACACACCTACGAGCAGTACTTC.

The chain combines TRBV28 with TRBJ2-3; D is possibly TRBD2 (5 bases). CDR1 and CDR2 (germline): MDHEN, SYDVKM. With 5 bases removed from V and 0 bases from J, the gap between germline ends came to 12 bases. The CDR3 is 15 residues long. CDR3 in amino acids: CASSIDYSSTDTQYF. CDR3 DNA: TGTGCCAGCAGTATCGACTACTCTAGCACAGATACGCAGTATTTT.

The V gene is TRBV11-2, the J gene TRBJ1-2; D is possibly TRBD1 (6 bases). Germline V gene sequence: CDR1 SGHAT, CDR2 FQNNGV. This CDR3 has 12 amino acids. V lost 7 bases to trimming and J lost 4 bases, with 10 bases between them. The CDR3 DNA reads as TGTGCCAGCACCGAACAGGGCTATGGCTACACCTTC. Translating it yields CASTEQGYGYTF. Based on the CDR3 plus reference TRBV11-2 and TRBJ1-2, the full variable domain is EAGVAQSPRYKIIEKRQSVAFWCNPISGHATLYWYQQILGQGPKLLIQFQNNGVVDDSQLPKDRFSAERLKGVDSTLKIQPAKLEDSAVYLCASTEQGYGYTFGSGTRLTVV.

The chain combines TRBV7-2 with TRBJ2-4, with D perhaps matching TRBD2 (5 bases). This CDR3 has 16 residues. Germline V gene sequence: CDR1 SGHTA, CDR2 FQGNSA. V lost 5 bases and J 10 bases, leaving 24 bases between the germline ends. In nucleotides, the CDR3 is TGTGCCAGCAGCCAAGGACTCCCGGAGATAAGGACGATTCAGTACTTC. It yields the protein CASSQGLPEIRTIQYF.